These T cell receptor beta chains were read from a single sample in a study of blood T cell repertoires in COVID-19. Profiled with immunoSEQ multiplex PCR; TCRdb holds only in-frame clones, not every one. The sample yields some 97,000 clones, roughly 88% seen once. What was sequenced was peripheral blood. The receptor source for this set is a woman aged 55-70 years with acute or convalescent COVID-19. Both conserved end residues are part of each CDR3. The order of the fields is D gene, J gene, V gene, clone size, CDR3 DNA, CDR3 protein. The D gene is left open where the match is weak. Part of the rows lack a size; the others show once, few, many or a class for expanded clones.

d_call: NA
j_call: TRBJ1-6
v_call: TRBV6-5
clone_size: NA
cdr3_nt: TGTGCCGCCCGCCGGTGGGGGGGTAATTCACCCCTCCACTTT
cdr3_aa: CAARRWGGNSPLHF

d_call: TRBD1
j_call: TRBJ2-1
v_call: TRBV15
clone_size: NA
cdr3_nt: TGTGCCACCAGCAGAGGGACCGACAGGGGGCGGTGGTTCTTC
cdr3_aa: CATSRGTDRGRWFF

d_call: NA
j_call: TRBJ1-3
v_call: TRBV28
clone_size: NA
cdr3_nt: TGTGCCAGCAGTTCCCCAGGTACCGGAAACACCATATATTTT
cdr3_aa: CASSSPGTGNTIYF

d_call: NA
j_call: TRBJ1-1
v_call: TRBV30
clone_size: NA
cdr3_nt: TGTGCCTGGACAGGGCTTAGCACTGAAGCTTTCTTT
cdr3_aa: CAWTGLSTEAFF

d_call: NA
j_call: TRBJ1-1
v_call: TRBV24-1
clone_size: NA
cdr3_nt: TGTGCCACCAGCTCAGGGGTTGAAGCTTTCTTT
cdr3_aa: CATSSGVEAFF

d_call: NA
j_call: TRBJ1-3
v_call: TRBV6-1
clone_size: NA
cdr3_nt: TGTGCCAGCAGTGAAGGTCCCCTAAACACCATATATTTT
cdr3_aa: CASSEGPLNTIYF

d_call: NA
j_call: TRBJ1-4
v_call: TRBV7-9
clone_size: NA
cdr3_nt: TGTGCCAGCAGCTTTGACGGCCGGGGAGAAAAACTGTTTTTT
cdr3_aa: CASSFDGRGEKLFF

d_call: NA
j_call: TRBJ2-3
v_call: TRBV9
clone_size: NA
cdr3_nt: TGTGCCAGCAGCGTAAACCCGCGGAGTAGCACAGATACGCAGTATTTT
cdr3_aa: CASSVNPRSSTDTQYF

d_call: TRBD1
j_call: TRBJ1-1
v_call: TRBV5-1
clone_size: NA
cdr3_nt: TGCGCCAGCAGCTTGGTGGCGGACAGGGGGCTGGACACTGAAGCTTTCTTT
cdr3_aa: CASSLVADRGLDTEAFF

d_call: NA
j_call: TRBJ2-7
v_call: TRBV6-6
clone_size: NA
cdr3_nt: TGTGCCAGCAGACAGACGGCAAGCTCCTACGAGCAGTACTTC
cdr3_aa: CASRQTASSYEQYF

d_call: NA
j_call: TRBJ1-1
v_call: TRBV3-1/TRBV3-2
clone_size: NA
cdr3_nt: TGTGCCAGCAGCCTTAGCCCTATCGCGGACACTGAAGCTTTCTTT
cdr3_aa: CASSLSPIADTEAFF

d_call: TRBD2
j_call: TRBJ2-1
v_call: TRBV19
clone_size: NA
cdr3_nt: TGTGCCAGTAGCTCGGGACTAGCGGGAGTCTCCGTTGGCAATGAGCAGTTCTTC
cdr3_aa: CASSSGLAGVSVGNEQFF

d_call: TRBD1
j_call: TRBJ1-1
v_call: TRBV11-3
clone_size: NA
cdr3_nt: TGTGCCAGCAGCAGGTCGACAGGGGACACTGAAGCTTTCTTT
cdr3_aa: CASSRSTGDTEAFF

d_call: NA
j_call: TRBJ2-5
v_call: TRBV2
clone_size: NA
cdr3_nt: TGTGCCAGCAGTGTTGGGGGCTGGGGGGAGACCCAGTACTTC
cdr3_aa: CASSVGGWGETQYF

d_call: TRBD1
j_call: TRBJ1-1
v_call: TRBV29-1
clone_size: NA
cdr3_nt: TGCAGCGTCGCGACAGGGGGCAACACTGAAGCTTTCTTT
cdr3_aa: CSVATGGNTEAFF

d_call: NA
j_call: TRBJ2-1
v_call: TRBV3-1/TRBV3-2
clone_size: NA
cdr3_nt: TGTGCCAGCAGCCTCCCGGGAGAGCAGTTCTTC
cdr3_aa: CASSLPGEQFF

d_call: TRBD1
j_call: TRBJ1-6
v_call: TRBV6-2/TRBV6-3
clone_size: NA
cdr3_nt: TGTGCCAGCAGTGGGACAGCCGGAACCAATTCACCCCTCCACTTT
cdr3_aa: CASSGTAGTNSPLHF

d_call: NA
j_call: TRBJ1-1
v_call: TRBV27
clone_size: NA
cdr3_nt: TGTGCCAGCAGTTTCTTAGGGGCTGAAGCTTTCTTT
cdr3_aa: CASSFLGAEAFF

d_call: TRBD2
j_call: TRBJ2-1
v_call: TRBV28
clone_size: NA
cdr3_nt: TGTGCCGGCGGGGGGGGCGGTTTGGCGGGAGGTGGTGTCTCCTACAATGAGCAGTTCTTC
cdr3_aa: CAGGGGGLAGGGVSYNEQFF

d_call: TRBD2
j_call: TRBJ2-3
v_call: TRBV4-1
clone_size: NA
cdr3_nt: TGCGCCAGCAGCCGGAACCCCCGGACTAGCGGTAGCACAGATACGCAGTATTTT
cdr3_aa: CASSRNPRTSGSTDTQYF

d_call: TRBD1
j_call: TRBJ1-2
v_call: TRBV7-9
clone_size: NA
cdr3_nt: TGTGCCAGCAGCTCAGACAGGGGAGGGCTCTATGGCTACACCTTC
cdr3_aa: CASSSDRGGLYGYTF

d_call: NA
j_call: TRBJ2-5
v_call: TRBV6-5
clone_size: few
cdr3_nt: TGTGCCAGCAGATCCCTGGGTCGCGGGCAGACCCAGTACTTC
cdr3_aa: CASRSLGRGQTQYF

d_call: TRBD2
j_call: TRBJ2-7
v_call: TRBV10-1
clone_size: NA
cdr3_nt: TGCGCCAGCAGTGAGCCGGGCGGGAGGGTGCACTTC
cdr3_aa: CASSEPGGRVHF

d_call: TRBD1
j_call: TRBJ1-1
v_call: TRBV19
clone_size: NA
cdr3_nt: TGTGCCAGTAGTACAGACAGGGCCACTGAAGCTTTCTTT
cdr3_aa: CASSTDRATEAFF

d_call: TRBD2
j_call: TRBJ2-1
v_call: TRBV9
clone_size: NA
cdr3_nt: TGTGCCAGCAGCGACCCTCCCCAGCGGGAACTCTACAATGAGCAGTTCTTC
cdr3_aa: CASSDPPQRELYNEQFF

d_call: NA
j_call: TRBJ2-5
v_call: TRBV6-5
clone_size: NA
cdr3_nt: TGTGCCACAACTCTCTCGGGGGGCGGCCCAGAGACCCAGTACTTC
cdr3_aa: CATTLSGGGPETQYF

d_call: TRBD1
j_call: TRBJ2-3
v_call: TRBV7-2
clone_size: NA
cdr3_nt: TGTGCCAGCAGCGTAGCCCCGGGACAGGGCTCAGATACGCAGTATTTT
cdr3_aa: CASSVAPGQGSDTQYF

d_call: NA
j_call: TRBJ2-5
v_call: TRBV4-1
clone_size: NA
cdr3_nt: TGCGCCAGCAGCCAAGATCTGAACCTAAAGCAGACCCAGTACTTC
cdr3_aa: CASSQDLNLKQTQYF

d_call: TRBD1
j_call: TRBJ2-2
v_call: TRBV16
clone_size: NA
cdr3_nt: TGTGCCAGCAGCCAATTATCAGGGGGCACCGGGGAGCTGTTTTTT
cdr3_aa: CASSQLSGGTGELFF

d_call: NA
j_call: TRBJ2-1
v_call: TRBV24-1
clone_size: NA
cdr3_nt: TGTGCCACCAGTGATTTGTCGGTCGCGACAGAGAAGTACAATGAGCAGTTCTTC
cdr3_aa: CATSDLSVATEKYNEQFF

d_call: TRBD1
j_call: TRBJ1-4
v_call: TRBV2
clone_size: NA
cdr3_nt: TGTGCCACCCGACCGACTGGACAGGGGAACGAAAAACTGTTTTTT
cdr3_aa: CATRPTGQGNEKLFF

d_call: NA
j_call: TRBJ2-1
v_call: TRBV6-6
clone_size: NA
cdr3_nt: TGTGCCAGCAGTTACACTTGGAATGAGCAGTTCTTC
cdr3_aa: CASSYTWNEQFF

d_call: TRBD2
j_call: TRBJ2-2
v_call: TRBV7-6
clone_size: once
cdr3_nt: TGTGCCAGCAGCACATTAGCGGGTGGAGCCGGGGAGCTGTTTTTT
cdr3_aa: CASSTLAGGAGELFF

d_call: NA
j_call: TRBJ1-1
v_call: TRBV3-1/TRBV3-2
clone_size: NA
cdr3_nt: TGTGCCAGCAGCCAGAGCGGGGTAGGGACTGAAGCTTTCTTT
cdr3_aa: CASSQSGVGTEAFF

d_call: NA
j_call: TRBJ2-3
v_call: TRBV3-1/TRBV3-2
clone_size: NA
cdr3_nt: TGTGCCAGCAGCCTAACTCCGGGGAGAACGCAGTATTTT
cdr3_aa: CASSLTPGRTQYF

d_call: TRBD2
j_call: TRBJ2-5
v_call: TRBV3-1/TRBV3-2
clone_size: NA
cdr3_nt: TGTGCCAGCAGCCAGGGACTAGCGGGAAGTCAAGAGACCCAGTACTTC
cdr3_aa: CASSQGLAGSQETQYF

d_call: TRBD2
j_call: TRBJ2-1
v_call: TRBV7-9
clone_size: once
cdr3_nt: TGTGCCAGCAGCTCGGGACTAGCGGGGCACAATGAGCAGTTCTTC
cdr3_aa: CASSSGLAGHNEQFF

d_call: TRBD1
j_call: TRBJ2-5
v_call: TRBV6-1
clone_size: NA
cdr3_nt: TGTGCCAGCAGTGAAAGGGGGGGGACGGGACAGGGTTTAACCTTCCAAGAGACCCAGTACTTC
cdr3_aa: CASSERGGTGQGLTFQETQYF

d_call: NA
j_call: TRBJ1-1
v_call: TRBV28
clone_size: NA
cdr3_nt: TGTGCCAGCAGTTTATTCCAGGAGGGGACTGAAGCTTTCTTT
cdr3_aa: CASSLFQEGTEAFF

d_call: NA
j_call: TRBJ1-5
v_call: TRBV28
clone_size: NA
cdr3_nt: TGTGCCAGCAGTCAGGAGGGGTCGCGCAATCAGCCCCAGCATTTT
cdr3_aa: CASSQEGSRNQPQHF

d_call: NA
j_call: TRBJ2-3
v_call: TRBV11-1
clone_size: NA
cdr3_nt: TGTGCCAGCAGCTTATATGCGGGGTTTGGCACAGATACGCAGTATTTT
cdr3_aa: CASSLYAGFGTDTQYF

d_call: TRBD2
j_call: TRBJ2-2
v_call: TRBV4-2
clone_size: NA
cdr3_nt: TGTGCCAGCAGCCACGGGACTAGTGACACCGGGGAGCTGTTTTTT
cdr3_aa: CASSHGTSDTGELFF

d_call: TRBD2
j_call: TRBJ2-7
v_call: TRBV4-1
clone_size: NA
cdr3_nt: TGCGCCAGCAGCCAAGATCCACCTAGCGGGAGCTCCCACGAGCAGTACTTC
cdr3_aa: CASSQDPPSGSSHEQYF

d_call: TRBD1
j_call: TRBJ2-7
v_call: TRBV28
clone_size: NA
cdr3_nt: TGTGCCAGCACTTCCGGACAGGGCCTCTACGAGCAGTACTTC
cdr3_aa: CASTSGQGLYEQYF

d_call: NA
j_call: TRBJ2-6
v_call: TRBV6-5
clone_size: NA
cdr3_nt: TGTGCCAGCAGTTACGACAGCTCTGGGGCCAACGTCCTGACTTTC
cdr3_aa: CASSYDSSGANVLTF

d_call: NA
j_call: TRBJ2-4
v_call: TRBV19
clone_size: NA
cdr3_nt: TGTGCCAGTAAAGAGATGACAGGAAACATTCAGTACTTC
cdr3_aa: CASKEMTGNIQYF

d_call: NA
j_call: TRBJ2-7
v_call: TRBV21-1
clone_size: NA
cdr3_nt: TGTGCCAGCAGCAAAGACGAGTACGAGCAGTACTTC
cdr3_aa: CASSKDEYEQYF

d_call: TRBD2
j_call: TRBJ2-1
v_call: TRBV6-5
clone_size: NA
cdr3_nt: TGTGCCAGCAGCAGGAGCGGGAGTGGCAATGAGCAGTTCTTC
cdr3_aa: CASSRSGSGNEQFF

d_call: TRBD2
j_call: TRBJ2-7
v_call: TRBV2
clone_size: NA
cdr3_nt: TGTGCCACTATCCAACTAGCGGGAGAGTACGAGCAGTACTTC
cdr3_aa: CATIQLAGEYEQYF

d_call: TRBD2
j_call: TRBJ2-2
v_call: TRBV7-2
clone_size: NA
cdr3_nt: TGTGCCAGCAGCCCCGAGCAGCGGGAGGGCTTTGGCACCGGGGAGCTGTTTTTT
cdr3_aa: CASSPEQREGFGTGELFF

d_call: NA
j_call: TRBJ2-7
v_call: TRBV6-5
clone_size: NA
cdr3_nt: TGTGCCAGCAGTTACTCGGGCCCGCGAGAGCAGTACTTC
cdr3_aa: CASSYSGPREQYF

d_call: NA
j_call: TRBJ1-2
v_call: TRBV6-5
clone_size: NA
cdr3_nt: TGTGCCACCCACTCGAGGGTCAGCTACACCTTC
cdr3_aa: CATHSRVSYTF

d_call: NA
j_call: TRBJ2-1
v_call: TRBV29-1
clone_size: NA
cdr3_nt: TGCAGCGCACCTAAAGGGGCAAGCTCCTACAATGAGCAGTTCTTC
cdr3_aa: CSAPKGASSYNEQFF

d_call: TRBD2
j_call: TRBJ2-3
v_call: TRBV24-1
clone_size: NA
cdr3_nt: TGTGCCACCAGTGATGGCGGGAGGGTATTTGATACGCAGTATTTT
cdr3_aa: CATSDGGRVFDTQYF

d_call: NA
j_call: TRBJ1-6
v_call: TRBV5-4
clone_size: NA
cdr3_nt: TGTGCCAGCAGCTTGGAGGGGCAGGGCAATTCACCCCTCCACTTT
cdr3_aa: CASSLEGQGNSPLHF

d_call: TRBD2
j_call: TRBJ2-7
v_call: TRBV3-1/TRBV3-2
clone_size: NA
cdr3_nt: TGTGCCAACCCATGCGGGGGTCCCCCCCCCTACGAGCAGTACTTC
cdr3_aa: CANPCGGPPPYEQYF

d_call: NA
j_call: TRBJ1-1
v_call: TRBV4-2
clone_size: NA
cdr3_nt: TGTGCCAGCAGCCAAGAGGTGAGTCAGGGTGAAGCTTTCTTT
cdr3_aa: CASSQEVSQGEAFF

d_call: NA
j_call: TRBJ2-1
v_call: TRBV9
clone_size: NA
cdr3_nt: TGTGCCAGCAGCGTAGAGAGGGAACGCAATGAGCAGTTCTTC
cdr3_aa: CASSVERERNEQFF